The entry below gives a single T cell receptor beta chain sequence along with its context. The clone's antigen remains unknown. A read error likely explains this, since a far larger clone differs by one base. The High Capacity cDNA Reverse Transcription Kit was used to reverse transcribe all of the isolated RNA, meaning that expressed TCRB transcripts were what got sequenced. Deep immunoSEQ sequencing was applied to naive, central memory and regulatory T cell samples, giving an average of roughly 3.5 million total reads per sample. Sorted cells were lysed in RLT buffer and RNA was extracted with DNase-treated RNeasy Micro or Mini kits, depending on cell number. To prevent cross-contamination, every cell subset was processed on its own, while patient and healthy donor samples were processed together. The immunoSEQ multiplex PCR was used to amplify TCRB sequences from cDNA, generating 87-bp fragments that spanned the CDR3 region. Sequencing of the amplicons was done on the Illumina HiSeq platform. Turning to the authors' computational methods: Synthetic template baselines were used to correct PCR bias computationally, reads within Hamming distance 2 were collapsed, and singletons that could not be merged were discarded. Reads were aligned to IMGT to assign V, D and J genes, CDR3 length, and insertions or deletions at six rearrangement sites. Within each subset, clonotype counts were normalized to sorted cell number, and only after that were true diversity and Gini coefficients computed with the tcR R package. Repertoire sharing was quantified using the overlap coefficient calculated on TCRB nucleotide sequences. TCRdb's version of the immuneACCESS table is confined to in-frame rearrangements and falls short of the full clone set. An unresolved V gene accounts for under half of the shortfall where checked; the remainder is of unknown origin. V and J calls and clone size are as listed in that table; D and trimming were resolved from the DNA. Present in this sample are 250,000 to 300,000 clones, around 7.3% of which were seen just once. Approximately 0.93% of the sample is held by the ten biggest clonotypes.

These data originate in a study of beta chain features in type 1 diabetes (dated by TCRdb to 2016 to 2019). The study in broad terms: Patients and healthy donors did not differ in mean age, gender distribution, total cell number or subset yield. A total of over 95,000,000 sorted cells were examined across all samples, and RNA yield correlated strongly with the number of cells per subset. The study compared the TCRB repertoires of sorted circulating CD4+ T cell subsets in recently diagnosed type 1 diabetes patients with those in matched healthy donors. Naive and central memory subsets were obtained from all 30 or so donors, but regulatory and stem cell-like memory subsets were isolated from only 8 patients and about eight healthy donors. Summary of the overall study and its limitations: Naive, central memory and regulatory TCRB repertoires appeared to be more similar among patients than among healthy donors. At VDJ recombination sites, patients with type 1 diabetes made fewer insertions and deleted more nucleotides, a pattern implying thymic rearrangement abnormalities. In all four CD4+ subsets, TCRB CDR3 length was moderately but significantly shorter in type 1 diabetes patients. Shorter templates might have been favored by PCR, but patient and control samples were amplified and corrected together, so both groups would have been affected equally by any skew. Because cDNA rather than genomic DNA was sequenced, highly expressing activated cells could have been over-represented, although no difference in activation and CD3 levels was found between groups. HLA sub-analyses involved small numbers of individuals, so any influence of HLA type on TCRB rearrangement remained unresolved.

CDR1 and CDR2, looked up from the germline V gene (reference sequence), are PRHDT and FYEKMQ. The CDR3 runs 13 residues from the cysteine to the phenylalanine. CDR3 DNA only is kept here, 39 bases in frame from base 1. From each donor, a single peripheral blood sample of around 120 mL on average was drawn into heparinised tubes. Naive, central memory, regulatory and stem cell-like memory CD4+ T cells were sorted on a BD FACSAria II using a panel including CD45RO, CCR7, CD25, CD127, CD95 and CD27. Purity was above 95% for every sorted population. PBMCs were separated immediately by Lymphoprep density gradient centrifugation and were stained directly, without being cultured. So that batch effects would be minimized, each experiment stained and sorted samples in pairs, pairing one healthy donor with one patient.

Sequenced sample: central memory CD4+ T cells from blood. This TCR derives from a woman aged 18-29 years in good health. In this chain, TRBV13 is recombined with TRBJ2-7; the D gene cannot be named for sure. Here is the DNA: TGTTCCAGCAGCATAAACAGAGGACGGGTGCAGTACTTC. This encodes CSSSINRGRVQYF.